The 8 T cell receptor beta chains given below trace back to one sample, sequenced in a study of OX40 agonist ivuxolimab in advanced cancers. Here immunoSEQ multiplex PCR was the method, and the copy in TCRdb shows in-frame clones only, minus some. The sample includes about 110,000 clones, around 90% seen only once; the top ten take over 0.6%. The sequencing used CD4+ or CD8+ T cells sorted from blood, collected in a trial of the OX40 agonist ivuxolimab. The receptors come from an adult with an advanced solid tumor such as melanoma, head and neck, liver or kidney cancer.

The gene calls are TRBV14 and TRBJ2-5; possibly TRBD2 for D (6 bases). Trimming stripped 1 base from V and 5 bases from J, with 17 bases between. The CDR3 loop spans 16 amino acids. The germline V gene encodes CDR1 SGHDN and CDR2 FVKESK. The CDR3 region has the DNA TGTGCCAGCAGCCAAGGCTCGGCGGGACCCGGGGAGACCCAGTACTTC. Encoded protein: CASSQGSAGPGETQYF.

The chain joins TRBV29-1 to TRBJ1-2; D not resolved. The CDR3 is 14 residues long. The germline V gene encodes CDR1 SQVTM and CDR2 ANQGSEA. V lost 1 base and J lost 8, with 17 bases in between. CDR3 region: CSVEVPLRKKGYTF. CDR3 coding DNA: TGCAGCGTTGAAGTACCGCTTCGAAAGAAAGGCTACACCTTC.

The rearrangement joins TRBV9 to TRBJ2-1; 7 nucleotides match TRBD2. The CDR3 loop spans 16 amino acids. The V segment lost 3 bases and the J segment 2 bases; nucleotides outside the gene matches: 8. Germline V CDR1 and CDR2: SGDLS, YYNGEE. The CDR3 here is CASSAEGTTPYNEQFF. Written as DNA, the CDR3 is TGTGCCAGCAGCGCTGAAGGGACTACCCCCTACAATGAGCAGTTCTTC.

V and J are TRBV30 and TRBJ2-6, with D possibly matching TRBD1 (5 bases). The V gene lost 2 bases and the J gene lost 1 base, with 9 bases spanning the gap. This CDR3 spans 15 amino acids. CDR1 and CDR2 (germline): GTSNPN, SVGIG (reference sequence). The CDR3 sequence: CAWSTGSSGANVLTF. CDR3 DNA sequence: TGTGCCTGGAGTACAGGATCGTCTGGGGCCAACGTCCTGACTTTC.

The chain employs TRBV5-4 and TRBJ2-2; the match to TRBD2 covers 7 bases. The CDR3 is made up of 16 amino acids. V lost 4 bases to trimming and J lost 3 bases; unmatched junction nucleotides: 9. CDR1 is SGHNT, CDR2 YYREEE, per germline (reference sequence). The CDR3 protein is CASSRSSGMDTGELFF. DNA for the CDR3: TGTGCCAGCAGCCGTTCGAGCGGGATGGACACCGGGGAGCTGTTTTTT.

The gene calls are TRBV5-4 and TRBJ2-1; 8 bases align to TRBD2. This CDR3 has 16 residues. The V segment lost 6 bases and the J segment 2 bases; nucleotides outside the gene matches: 10. CDR1 is SGHNT, CDR2 YYREEE, per germline (reference sequence). CDR3 coding DNA: TGTGCCAGCACCCTCTCCGGGGGGGCCCCCTACAATGAGCAGTTCTTC. Its protein product is CASTLSGGAPYNEQFF.

The V and J genes are TRBV19 and TRBJ2-1, with D unresolved. The V end was cut by 4 bases, the J end by 6 bases, with 13 bases between. The CDR3 totals 14 residues. Germline V gives CDR1 LNHDA, CDR2 SQIVND (reference sequence). The CDR3 nucleotides read TGTGCCAGTAGTAGAGCAGAGGAGTCCAATGAGCAGTTCTTC. Translating it yields CASSRAEESNEQFF.

The rearrangement joins TRBV6-5 to TRBJ2-7, with D unclear. The CDR3 spans 13 residues. Germline CDR1 and CDR2: MNHEY and SVGAGI. V dropped 2 bases and J dropped 4 bases, with 9 bases sitting between them. In nucleotides, the CDR3 is TGTGCCAGCAGTTACCCCGGTGGGTACGAGCAGTACTTC. As protein: CASSYPGGYEQYF.